A single sample gave rise to the 31 T cell receptor beta chains below, sequenced in a study of blood T cell repertoires in COVID-19. Assay used: immunoSEQ multiplex PCR; TCRdb lists only in-frame clones, some missing. This sample has approximately 240,000 clones, with around 82% found just once. The sequenced sample was peripheral blood. The origin of the receptors is a woman aged 80 or over with active or convalescent COVID-19.

This clone was detected once. The chain joins TRBV28 to TRBJ2-7; D is possibly TRBD1 (6 bases). This CDR3 region has 14 residues. Trimming took off 6 bases at V and 2 bases at J, with 14 bases between the two ends. Germline CDR1 and CDR2: MDHEN and SYDVKM. The chain's CDR3 is CASRMTGFTYEQYF. The CDR3 DNA sequence: TGTGCCAGCAGGATGACAGGATTTACCTACGAGCAGTACTTC.

This chain joins TRBV10-3 and TRBJ1-1, with 8 bases fitting TRBD1. Trimming removed 5 bases from V and 2 bases from J; junction bases left unmatched: 4. This CDR3 contains 14 residues. CDR1 is ENHRY and CDR2 is SYGVKD in the germline V gene. CDR3 protein: CAISQGQGNTEAFF. The DNA for the CDR3 is TGTGCCATCAGTCAAGGACAGGGAAACACTGAAGCTTTCTTT.

The V and J genes are TRBV29-1 and TRBJ1-2, with D unresolved. The germline V gene has CDR1 SQVTM and CDR2 ANQGSEA. The CDR3 has 11 residues. V shed 7 bases and J shed 4 bases, with 10 bases lying between them. CDR3 amino acids: CSGAESYGYTF. The CDR3, as DNA: TGCAGCGGGGCCGAGAGCTATGGCTACACCTTC.

The V gene is TRBV5-1, the J gene TRBJ1-1; D may be TRBD1 (6 bases). Germline values: CDR1 SGHRS, CDR2 YFSETQ. The length of the CDR3 is 16 residues. The germline V and J ends were trimmed by 4 bases and 1 base, with 17 bases remaining between them. The CDR3 bases are TGCGCCAGCAGCCCGGACCCCGGGACAACGAACACTGAAGCTTTCTTT. It codes for CASSPDPGTTNTEAFF.

With respect to this clone: The same CDR3 is also encoded by other DNA sequences in this sample. V gene TRBV28 combines with J gene TRBJ1-5, with 10 bases identical to TRBD1. The V gene end was trimmed by 2 bases and the J gene end by 6 bases; junction bases not matched to a gene: 7. The CDR3 contains 16 residues. Germline CDR1 MDHEN, CDR2 SYDVKM. CDR3 nucleotide sequence: TGTGCCAGCAGTTTACCTGACAGGGGGCCGAGTCAGCCCCAGCATTTT. Amino acids: CASSLPDRGPSQPQHF.

This chain joins TRBV5-6 and TRBJ1-2, with a possible D match to TRBD1 (6 bases). CDR3 size: 16 residues. V lost 4 bases, J lost 0 bases, and 16 bases lay in between. Germline CDR1 reads SGHDT; CDR2 reads YYEEEE. The CDR3 reads CASSKGHRRANYGYTF. In DNA, the CDR3 is TGTGCCAGCAGCAAGGGACATCGAAGGGCTAACTATGGCTACACCTTC.

This rearrangement joins TRBV3-1 (or the pseudogene TRBV3-2) to TRBJ2-5, with 9 positions matching TRBD2. The CDR3 spans 15 residues. The trim removed 2 bases at V and 8 bases at J, leaving 9 bases unmatched. Germline V gives CDR1 LGHDT, CDR2 YNNKEL (reference sequence). CDR3 sequence reads: CASSQNSGSGGTQYF. CDR3 nucleotide sequence: TGTGCCAGCAGCCAAAATAGCGGGAGCGGGGGAACCCAGTACTTC.

This clone appeared a few times. The rearrangement uses TRBV7-6 and TRBJ1-3, with a possible D match to TRBD1 (6 bases). Germline loops: CDR1 SGHVS, CDR2 FNYEAQ. The ends were cut back, 5 bases at V and 4 bases at J, with 12 bases in the middle. CDR3 length equals 14 residues. The CDR3 is CASSPSGTGNTIYF. The CDR3 DNA sequence: TGTGCCAGCAGCCCTTCCGGGACAGGAAACACCATATATTTT.

The chain couples TRBV6-1 to TRBJ1-1, with D unresolved. The CDR3 loop spans 14 amino acids. Germline values: CDR1 MNHNS, CDR2 SASEGT. Trimming removed 6 bases from V and 0 bases from J, with 11 bases in between. The CDR3: CASRNLNLNTEAFF. CDR3 in DNA: TGTGCCAGCAGGAACTTGAACCTGAACACTGAAGCTTTCTTT.

This chain joins TRBV29-1 and TRBJ2-7, with 8 bases lining up with TRBD1. V shed 5 bases and J 6 bases; nucleotides not matched to a gene: 9. CDR1 is SQVTM, CDR2 ANQGSEA, per germline. The CDR3 is made up of 13 amino acids. This CDR3 is CSVLGRGLSEQYF. The CDR3 region has the DNA TGCAGCGTTCTGGGCAGGGGGCTAAGCGAGCAGTACTTC.

The chain employs TRBV2 and TRBJ1-1; tentative D call: TRBD1 (6 bases). The CDR3 loop spans 14 amino acids. V lost 4 bases to trimming and J lost 1 base, with 10 bases between them. Germline V gene lookup returns CDR1 SNHLY and CDR2 FYNNEI. The CDR3 sequence: CASSVQGPNTEAFF. In DNA, the CDR3 is TGTGCCAGCAGTGTTCAGGGGCCGAACACTGAAGCTTTCTTT.

The chain employs TRBV10-2 and TRBJ2-2, with 9 nucleotides matching TRBD2. V lost 2 bases to trimming and J lost 6 bases; unmatched junction nucleotides: 4. Germline CDR1 WSHSY, CDR2 SAAADI. The CDR3 runs to 15 residues. This CDR3 is CASSELAGGAGELFF. As DNA, the CDR3 is TGCGCCAGCAGTGAGCTGGCGGGAGGGGCCGGGGAGCTGTTTTTT.

This clone has a single count. The chain carries TRBV5-1 and TRBJ1-2, with no clear D. Germline values: CDR1 SGHRS, CDR2 YFSETQ. V lost 4 bases and J lost 0, with 10 bases in between. The CDR3 totals 14 residues. The CDR3 spells CASSPVAANYGYTF. CDR3 bases: TGCGCCAGCAGCCCCGTGGCAGCTAACTATGGCTACACCTTC. Full variable domain (outside the CDR3, taken from reference TRBV5-1 and TRBJ1-2): KAGVTQTPRYLIKTRGQQVTLSCSPISGHRSVSWYQQTPGQGLQFLFEYFSETQRNKGNFPGRFSGRQFSNSRSEMNVSTLELGDSALYLCASSPVAANYGYTFGSGTRLTVV.

This clone came up a few times. This chain joins TRBV9 and TRBJ1-3, with 9 bases aligning to TRBD1. The CDR3 length is 16 residues. Per the germline V gene, CDR1 is SGDLS and CDR2 is YYNGEE. The junction had 2 bases not matched to a gene; V was cut back by 0 bases and J by 1 base. The CDR3: CASSVGTGASGNTIYF. The DNA for the CDR3 is TGTGCCAGCAGCGTAGGGACAGGGGCATCTGGAAACACCATATATTTT.

J is TRBJ1-1 and V is TRBV2; D unclear. Germline lookup yields CDR1 SNHLY and CDR2 FYNNEI. Trimming stripped 8 bases from V and 7 bases from J, with 17 bases between. The CDR3 extends over 13 amino acids. The CDR3 here is CASFRRAENEAFF. The CDR3 DNA follows: TGTGCCAGCTTCCGGAGGGCAGAGAATGAAGCTTTCTTT.

The chain recombines TRBV7-9 with TRBJ1-2; possible D gene TRBD1, 5 bases. The germline CDR1 and CDR2 sequences are SEHNR and FQNEAQ (reference sequence). The CDR3 extends over 12 amino acids. Trimming took off 0 bases at V and 7 bases at J, with 6 bases between the two ends. CDR3 nucleotides: TGTGCCAGCAGCTTAGCGCAGGGTGGCTACACCTTC. Its translation is CASSLAQGGYTF.

V and J are TRBV5-1 and TRBJ2-5, with 10 bases matching TRBD2. In germline, CDR1 is SGHRS, CDR2 YFSETQ. The CDR3 loop spans 15 amino acids. V lost 1 base to trimming and J lost 2 bases; unmatched junction nucleotides: 2. CDR3 DNA sequence: TGCGCCAGCAGCTTGACTAGCGGGATACAAGAGACCCAGTACTTC. As protein: CASSLTSGIQETQYF.

This clone has only one observation. The chain recombines TRBV3-1 (or the pseudogene TRBV3-2) with TRBJ1-3, with D tentatively TRBD1 (5 bases). Germline assignment: CDR1 LGHDT and CDR2 YNNKEL (reference sequence). The V gene lost 0 bases and the J gene lost 1 base, with 7 bases spanning the gap. The length of the CDR3 is 15 residues. The CDR3 loop is CASSQEHRSGNTIYF. CDR3 bases: TGTGCCAGCAGCCAAGAACACAGGTCTGGAAACACCATATATTTT.

In DNA, the CDR3 is TGTGCCAGCAGCTCCCCGGGGAGGGACCCTGGCTACACCTTC. The encoded protein is CASSSPGRDPGYTF. The V call is TRBV6-2 or TRBV6-3, the J call TRBJ1-2, with D possibly matching TRBD1 (5 bases). CDR1 MNHEY and CDR2 SVGEGT come from the germline V gene. The CDR3 has 14 amino acids. Trimming took off 6 bases at V and 7 bases at J, with 18 bases between the two ends.

The chain is built from TRBV28 and TRBJ1-6; 11 nucleotides align to TRBD1. Germline CDR1 MDHEN, CDR2 SYDVKM. V was clipped by 6 bases and J by 4 bases; unmatched bases: 2. The CDR3 totals 15 residues. The CDR3 DNA sequence: TGTGCCAGCAGGGACAGGGGGCTTTATAATTCACCCCTCCACTTT. Translating it yields CASRDRGLYNSPLHF.

As for this clone: Other nucleotide sequences in the sample specify the same CDR3. This chain uses TRBV3-1 (or the pseudogene TRBV3-2) with TRBJ1-5; TRBD1 might be the D (6 bases). Germline V CDR1 and CDR2: LGHDT, YNNKEL (reference sequence). V gave up 3 bases and J gave up 2 bases, with 8 bases separating them. This CDR3 has 14 amino acids. For the CDR3, the DNA is TGTGCCAGCAGCCAGGGGGCTGGCAATCAGCCCCAGCATTTT. Its translation: CASSQGAGNQPQHF.

This clone was counted only a few times. The chain joins TRBV25-1 to TRBJ1-2, with 7 nucleotides matching TRBD1. Trimming removed 8 bases from V and 5 bases from J; junction bases left unmatched: 5. CDR1 is MGHDK and CDR2 is SYGVNS in the germline V gene. This CDR3 is built from 12 residues. CDR3 amino acids: CASQTGLYGYTF. Written as DNA, the CDR3 is TGTGCCAGCCAGACAGGGTTGTATGGCTACACCTTC.

The chain joins TRBV19 to TRBJ1-2, with D possibly TRBD1 on 6 matching bases. This CDR3 comprises 13 residues. V lost 2 bases, J lost 2 bases, and 6 bases lay in between. The germline V gene encodes CDR1 LNHDA and CDR2 SQIVND (reference sequence). DNA of the CDR3: TGTGCCAGTAGTATACAGGGGAACTATGGCTACACCTTC. It specifies CASSIQGNYGYTF.

This clone was counted between two and nine times. This chain links TRBV7-9 with TRBJ1-2; TRBD1 matches 8 bases. Trimming removed 3 bases from V and 6 bases from J; junction bases left unmatched: 12. CDR1 and CDR2 from the germline V gene are SEHNR and FQNEAQ (reference sequence). The CDR3 runs to 16 residues. The CDR3 nucleotides read TGTGCCAGCAGCTTTTTTCGTCAGGGGGCTAAGGATGGCTACACCTTC. Protein product: CASSFFRQGAKDGYTF.

The chain employs TRBV7-8 and TRBJ2-1, with 12 bases fitting TRBD2. CDR1 and CDR2 from the germline V gene are SGHVS and FQNEAQ. J gave up 2 bases and V 5 bases, and 4 bases lay outside the gene matches. The CDR3 is made up of 16 amino acids. The CDR3 bases are TGTGCCAGCAGCCGACTAGCGGGGGTCCCCTACAATGAGCAGTTCTTC. This translates into CASSRLAGVPYNEQFF.

Regarding this clone: Other DNA sequences within the sample encode an identical CDR3. This chain uses TRBV30 with TRBJ1-3; tentative D call: TRBD1 (6 bases). V was trimmed by 2 bases and J by 2 bases, leaving 7 bases between them. Germline V gene data show CDR1 as GTSNPN and CDR2 as SVGIG (reference sequence). CDR3 length: 13 residues. In nucleotides, the CDR3 is TGTGCCTGGAGTTCAGGGGCTGGAAACACCATATATTTT. Residues: CAWSSGAGNTIYF. The full variable domain, with the rest looked up from reference TRBV30 and TRBJ1-3, is SQTIHQWPATLVQPVGSPLSLECTVEGTSNPNLYWYRQAAGRGLQLLFYSVGIGQISSEVPQNLSASRPQDRQFILSSKKLLLSDSGFYLCAWSSGAGNTIYFGEGSWLTVV.

This sequence joins TRBV5-1 and TRBJ2-7, with D tentatively TRBD2 (6 bases). Trimming removed 4 bases from V and 3 bases from J, with 20 bases in between. Germline assignment: CDR1 SGHRS and CDR2 YFSETQ. There are 16 residues in the CDR3. CDR3 sequence (DNA): TGCGCCAGCAGCCTAAGTTCCGGGACTGGCTACTACGAGCAGTACTTC. Its translation: CASSLSSGTGYYEQYF.

CDR3 sequence: CAWTAAGNIQYF. The CDR3 DNA reads TGTGCCTGGACGGCAGCGGGAAACATTCAGTACTTC. The gene calls are TRBV30 and TRBJ2-4; D may be TRBD2 (6 bases). CDR1 GTSNPN and CDR2 SVGIG come from the germline V gene (reference sequence). The V gene lost 4 bases and the J gene lost 6 bases, with 10 bases spanning the gap. The CDR3 loop spans 12 amino acids.

The J gene is TRBJ1-3, the V gene TRBV10-2; D not certain. V lost 6 bases, J lost 0 bases, and 12 bases lay in between. The CDR3 consists of 15 residues. Germline V CDR1 and CDR2: WSHSY, SAAADI. The CDR3 reads CASSAAVASGNTIYF. The CDR3 DNA is TGCGCCAGCAGCGCCGCCGTGGCCTCTGGAAACACCATATATTTT.

The chain employs TRBV3-1 (or the pseudogene TRBV3-2) and TRBJ1-3; D is unresolved. Per germline, CDR1 LGHDT and CDR2 YNNKEL (reference sequence). V shed 4 bases and J shed 4 bases, with 11 bases lying between them. CDR3 length: 14 amino acids. The CDR3 DNA follows: TGTGCCAGCAGCCCACAGTTTGGAGGAAACACCATATATTTT. Amino acids: CASSPQFGGNTIYF.

This rearrangement joins TRBV7-8 to TRBJ1-4; TRBD1 aligns across 7 bases. The J segment lost 8 bases and the V segment lost 5 bases, leaving 8 bases of the junction unmatched. Germline V gives CDR1 SGHVS, CDR2 FQNEAQ. The CDR3 covers 14 residues. The CDR3 coding sequence is TGTGCCAGCAGCGGGACAGTGTGGATGGAAAAACTGTTTTTT. It is translated as CASSGTVWMEKLFF.